This TCR beta chain derives from a study of human T cells and chemical hapten exposure. This clonotype was detected many times. The template was total RNA from unfractionated whole blood. Trimming removed 6 bases at V and 3 bases at J, with 12 bases between. Looked up from germline, CDR1 is MNHEY and CDR2 is SMNVEV (reference sequence). CDR3 length: 14 residues. TCRdb fed the 5' RACE reads into MiXCR, producing one record per CDR3 protein. The repertoire has some 150,000 distinct CDR3 sequences, approximately 4% of them found once; the top ten carry 1.3% to 1.5%. The chain has TRBV27 and TRBJ1-3; D is unresolved. The TCR originated in a female donor in good health. The DNA for the CDR3 is TGTGCCAGCAGCCCAACCCCCAATGGAAACACCATATATTTT. Translating gives CASSPTPNGNTIYF.